Sequencing of this TCR beta chain was carried out in a study of cytomegalovirus exposure and HLA in healthy donors. Overall study findings and caveats: Sequencing likely produced, as an artifact, a cluster of highly shared sequence variants. The study had only CMV serostatus as immune exposure information. A previous analysis found most TCR beta V segments productive roughly 87% or roughly 30% of the time.

In the PCR, 60 Vbeta and 13 Jbeta primers were used. Data came from immunoSEQ multiplex PCR; TCRdb stores just in-frame clones and leaves some out. The data hold about 180,000 clones, with less than 90% observed a single time. For this clone: Its specificity is unknown.

Germline V gene data show CDR1 as MNHEY and CDR2 as SVGAGI. This CDR3 has 14 residues. Trimming removed 6 bases from V and 3 bases from J; junction bases left unmatched: 4. The chain joins TRBV6-5 to TRBJ1-1; 10 nucleotides align to TRBD1. Sequencing was done on a sample of PBMCs. This TCR was recovered from a man aged 25 to 40 in good health and CMV-seronegative. CDR3 loop: CASRGQGTDTEAFF. The CDR3 DNA follows: TGTGCCAGCAGGGGACAGGGGACTGACACTGAAGCTTTCTTT.